The 26 T cell receptor beta chains given below trace back to one sample, sequenced in a study of blood T cell repertoires in COVID-19 (dated by TCRdb to the early 2020s). Library method: the immunoSEQ multiplex PCR assay. As stored in TCRdb, this immuneACCESS dataset retains in-frame rearrangements with V and J assigned. A fraction of the clones does not appear; measured against another copy, unresolved V genes explain less than half of the discrepancy, and the remainder lacks a known reason. This sample is represented by approximately 230,000 clones; 70% to 85% of them were singletons. The top ten constitute roughly 4.2% of the sample. Specimen: peripheral blood. Receptors were obtained from a woman in her thirties or forties with active or convalescent COVID-19.

This clone was recorded only once. This chain connects TRBV14 to TRBJ2-2, with D possibly matching TRBD1 (6 bases). This CDR3 is built from 14 residues. Per germline, CDR1 SGHDN and CDR2 FVKESK. Trimming took off 2 bases at V and 7 bases at J, with 11 bases between the two ends. CDR3 DNA sequence: TGTGCCAGCAGCCAAACAGGGAAGGGCGGGGAGCTGTTTTTT. It encodes CASSQTGKGGELFF. Complete variable domain (other parts from reference TRBV14 and TRBJ2-2): EAGVTQFPSHSVIEKGQTVTLRCDPISGHDNLYWYRRVMGKEIKFLLHFVKESKQDESGMPNNRFLAERTGGTYSTLKVQPAELEDSGVYFCASSQTGKGGELFFGEGSRLTVL.

This chain joins TRBV11-2 and TRBJ1-6, with a possible D match to TRBD1 (5 bases). Trimming shortened V by 6 bases and J by 7 bases, and 16 bases separated the two germline ends. CDR3 length: 15 residues. Germline lookup yields CDR1 SGHAT and CDR2 FQNNGV. The CDR3 region has the DNA TGTGCCAGCAGTCCGGGTTCGACAGACAATTCACCCCTCCACTTT. It encodes CASSPGSTDNSPLHF.

The chain couples TRBV6-5 to TRBJ2-1; 10 bases are a match to TRBD2. This CDR3 has 15 amino acids. From germline, CDR1 is MNHEY and CDR2 SVGAGI. V lost 5 bases, J lost 7 bases, and 8 bases stayed unmatched. In DNA form, the CDR3 reads TGTGCCAGCAGTCCCGGACTAGCGGCATTAAATGAGCAGTTCTTC. As protein: CASSPGLAALNEQFF.

The V call is TRBV2, the J call TRBJ2-7; 7 bases agree with TRBD1. There are 14 residues in the CDR3. Germline assignment: CDR1 SNHLY and CDR2 FYNNEI. J gave up 4 bases and V 7 bases, and 10 bases lay outside the gene matches. The CDR3 sequence: CASNNEWTGYEQYF. The CDR3 nucleotides are TGTGCCAGCAATAACGAATGGACAGGATACGAGCAGTACTTC.

This rearrangement joins TRBV7-8 to TRBJ1-1, with TRBD1 as a possible D gene (6 bases). Trimming took 5 bases from V and 3 from J, leaving 16 bases between them. The CDR3 is 15 residues long. The germline V gene has CDR1 SGHVS and CDR2 FQNEAQ. CDR3 protein: CASSRLGGAHTEAFF. The CDR3 coding sequence is TGTGCCAGCAGCCGCTTGGGGGGGGCGCACACTGAAGCTTTCTTT.

Only one count was recorded for this clone. The chain links TRBV3-1 (or the pseudogene TRBV3-2) to TRBJ1-3, with D possibly being TRBD1 (5 bases). Germline CDR1 is LGHDT and CDR2 is YNNKEL (reference sequence). This CDR3 comprises 14 residues. Trimming pared 4 bases from V and 3 bases from J, leaving 10 bases between. CDR3 protein: CASSPGHLGNTIYF. In DNA form, the CDR3 reads TGTGCCAGCAGCCCCGGACACCTTGGAAACACCATATATTTT.

The V gene is TRBV29-1, the J gene TRBJ2-7; D ambiguous. The CDR3 has 11 residues. Per germline, CDR1 SQVTM and CDR2 ANQGSEA. V dropped 2 bases and J dropped 4 bases, with 6 bases sitting between them. The CDR3 bases are TGCAGCGTTGAAACGGGTTACGAGCAGTACGTC. It yields the protein CSVETGYEQYV.

The chain carries TRBV3-1 (or the pseudogene TRBV3-2) and TRBJ1-6, with TRBD1 as a possible D gene (5 bases). Germline V gives CDR1 LGHDT, CDR2 YNNKEL (reference sequence). CDR3 length: 15 amino acids. Trimming pared 4 bases from V and 3 bases from J, leaving 10 bases between. In DNA form, the CDR3 reads TGTGCCAGCAGCCTGGGGGGATACTATAATTCACCCCTCCACTTT. As protein: CASSLGGYYNSPLHF.

The rearrangement uses TRBV7-9 and TRBJ2-2; D gene unclear. The CDR3 covers 16 residues. V was clipped by 5 bases and J by 5 bases, with 18 bases between them. CDR1 is SEHNR and CDR2 is FQNEAQ in the germline V gene (reference sequence). This chain's CDR3 is CASSAWVWAATGELFF. DNA of the CDR3: TGTGCCAGCAGCGCCTGGGTGTGGGCCGCTACCGGGGAGCTGTTTTTT.

This sequence joins TRBV14 and TRBJ1-2; a weak D match, TRBD1 (5 bases). Germline values: CDR1 SGHDN, CDR2 FVKESK. Trimming stripped 4 bases from V and 6 bases from J, with 12 bases between. The CDR3 is 13 amino acids. The CDR3 reads CASSPQVGHGYTF. The CDR3 region has the DNA TGTGCCAGCAGCCCGCAAGTGGGGCATGGCTACACCTTC.

The chain links TRBV18 to TRBJ1-1; D is perhaps TRBD1 (6 bases). Trimming took 2 bases from V and 1 from J, leaving 8 bases between them. Per germline, CDR1 KGHSH and CDR2 LQKENI. This CDR3 region has 14 residues. The CDR3 reads CASSPAGANTEAFF. In DNA form, the CDR3 reads TGTGCCAGCTCACCAGCGGGGGCGAACACTGAAGCTTTCTTT.

This clone was seen once. V and J are TRBV7-2 and TRBJ2-1, with TRBD2 identical over 7 bases. Germline-derived CDR1 and CDR2 are SGHTA and FQGNSA. The V gene end was trimmed by 2 bases and the J gene end by 4 bases; junction bases not matched to a gene: 5. The CDR3 runs to 15 residues. CDR3 coding DNA: TGTGCCAGCAGCTTATTTCGGGAGGTATACAATGAGCAGTTCTTC. It specifies CASSLFREVYNEQFF. The variable domain in full, with the rest retrieved from reference TRBV7-2 and TRBJ2-1, is GAGVSQSPSNKVTEKGKDVELRCDPISGHTALYWYRQSLGQGLEFLIYFQGNSAPDKSGLPSDRFSAERTGGSVSTLTIQRTQQEDSAVYLCASSLFREVYNEQFFGPGTRLTVL.

This chain links TRBV29-1 with TRBJ1-6; 7 nucleotides match TRBD1. V lost 8 bases to trimming and J lost 7 bases; unmatched junction nucleotides: 11. The CDR3 runs to 14 residues. Germline CDR1 reads SQVTM; CDR2 reads ANQGSEA. In DNA form, the CDR3 reads TGCAGCCTAGGGACCGGGACAGCGAATTCACCCCTCCACTTT. It codes for CSLGTGTANSPLHF.

V and J are TRBV9 and TRBJ1-4; no clear D. This CDR3 contains 16 residues. V lost 3 bases, J lost 0 bases, and 12 bases lay in between. The V gene's germline CDR1 is SGDLS and CDR2 YYNGEE. The CDR3 nucleotides are TGTGCCAGCAGCGGCGGCGGTGAGGCAACTAATGAAAAACTGTTTTTT. Encoded protein: CASSGGGEATNEKLFF.

The chain is built from TRBV19 and TRBJ2-2, with D possibly matching TRBD2 (5 bases). The germline V gene encodes CDR1 LNHDA and CDR2 SQIVND (reference sequence). The CDR3 has 15 residues. With 6 bases removed from V and 1 base from J, the gap between germline ends came to 12 bases. DNA for the CDR3: TGTGCCAGTAGCAGAGAGGGTATGAACACCGGGGAGCTGTTTTTT. Translation gives CASSREGMNTGELFF. The full variable domain, with the rest looked up from reference TRBV19 and TRBJ2-2, is DGGITQSPKYLFRKEGQNVTLSCEQNLNHDAMYWYRQDPGQGLRLIYYSQIVNDFQKGDIAEGYSVSREKKESFPLTVTSAQKNPTAFYLCASSREGMNTGELFFGEGSRLTVL.

The chain employs TRBV4-1 and TRBJ1-4; 8 nucleotides agree with TRBD1. Germline V gene data show CDR1 as MGHRA and CDR2 as YSYEKL. CDR3 size: 16 residues. V lost 0 bases, J lost 6 bases, and 6 bases stayed unmatched. The CDR3 reads CASSQETGAGYEKLFF. The CDR3 nucleotides read TGCGCCAGCAGCCAAGAGACAGGGGCGGGGTATGAAAAACTGTTTTTT.

The genes are TRBV4-1 and TRBJ2-7, with D possibly matching TRBD2 (6 bases). Trimming pared 3 bases from V and 6 bases from J, leaving 15 bases between. Germline V lookup: CDR1 MGHRA, CDR2 YSYEKL. CDR3 length: 14 amino acids. In DNA, the CDR3 is TGCGCCAGCAGCCACATAGGGAGGACGGGCGAGCAGTACTTC. It is translated as CASSHIGRTGEQYF.

The V gene is TRBV19, the J gene TRBJ1-6, with 10 bases matching TRBD1. Trimming took 11 bases from V and 9 from J; bases not matched to a gene: 7. This CDR3 region has 13 residues. The germline V gene has CDR1 LNHDA and CDR2 SQIVND (reference sequence). The CDR3 DNA sequence: TGTGCCGCGAGACAGGGGGCAAGTTCACCCCTCCACTTT. Its protein product is CAARQGASSPLHF. Full variable domain (outside the CDR3, taken from reference TRBV19 and TRBJ1-6): DGGITQSPKYLFRKEGQNVTLSCEQNLNHDAMYWYRQDPGQGLRLIYYSQIVNDFQKGDIAEGYSVSREKKESFPLTVTSAQKNPTAFYLCAARQGASSPLHFGNGTRLTVT.

The J gene is TRBJ2-7, the V gene TRBV5-1, with 8 positions matching TRBD2. This CDR3 has 15 residues. The junction had 12 bases not matched to a gene; V was cut back by 4 bases and J by 6 bases. Germline assignment: CDR1 SGHRS and CDR2 YFSETQ. The CDR3 spells CASSTKAGVNSEQYF. The CDR3 bases are TGCGCCAGCAGCACTAAAGCGGGGGTAAACTCCGAGCAGTACTTC.

The chain is built from TRBV9 and TRBJ1-1; D is possibly TRBD1 (5 bases). Trimming took off 2 bases at V and 5 bases at J, with 13 bases between the two ends. Germline CDR1 reads SGDLS; CDR2 reads YYNGEE. The length of the CDR3 is 14 residues. Here the CDR3 reads CASSVGGVGTEAFF. Written as DNA, the CDR3 is TGTGCCAGCAGCGTGGGAGGGGTTGGGACTGAAGCTTTCTTT.

V gene TRBV5-1 combines with J gene TRBJ1-1; D perhaps matches TRBD1 (6 bases). From germline, CDR1 is SGHRS and CDR2 YFSETQ. V was shortened by 4 bases and J by 1 base, with 14 bases between the two germline ends. The CDR3 extends over 15 amino acids. This chain's CDR3 is CASSTGQTPNTEAFF. In nucleotides, the CDR3 is TGCGCCAGCAGCACAGGACAGACACCGAACACTGAAGCTTTCTTT.

The rearrangement links TRBV15 to TRBJ1-1; TRBD1 might be the D (6 bases). V gave up 5 bases and J gave up 6 bases, with 16 bases separating them. Germline values: CDR1 LNHNV, CDR2 YYDKDF (reference sequence). The CDR3 is 14 residues long. The CDR3 DNA is TGTGCCACCAGCTACAGGGTTAGGGTCGCTGAAGCTTTCTTT. This encodes CATSYRVRVAEAFF.

The chain couples TRBV6-5 to TRBJ1-2; 9 bases agree with TRBD1. The CDR3 runs to 14 residues. Germline CDR1 is MNHEY and CDR2 is SVGAGI. V gave up 8 bases and J gave up 6 bases; unmatched junction bases: 10. CDR3 bases: TGTGCCAGCTCCCAGGGACAGGGAAGAAATGGCTACACCTTC. This sequence encodes CASSQGQGRNGYTF.

The V call is TRBV23-1, the J call TRBJ1-2; 9 bases map to TRBD1. TRBV23-1 belongs to the ORF category, with a function that is uncertain. With V trimmed by 2 bases and J by 1 base, 5 bases remained unmatched. The CDR3 contains 16 residues. CDR3 region: CASSQEGQGFNYGYTF. CDR3 coding DNA: TGCGCCAGCAGTCAAGAGGGACAGGGATTTAACTATGGCTACACCTTC.

The J gene is TRBJ1-2, the V gene TRBV6-5; the D gene is possibly TRBD1 (5 bases). This CDR3 has 13 residues. Germline V gives CDR1 MNHEY, CDR2 SVGAGI. The ends were cut back, 8 bases at V and 8 bases at J, with 18 bases in the middle. This CDR3 is CASLQLGARGYTF. The CDR3 nucleotides read TGTGCCAGCCTCCAGCTAGGGGCGCGAGGCTACACCTTC.

The chain uses TRBV3-1 (or the pseudogene TRBV3-2) and TRBJ1-3; no clear D. Germline CDR1 is LGHDT and CDR2 is YNNKEL (reference sequence). The V end was cut by 4 bases, the J end by 0 bases, with 7 bases between. The CDR3 length is 14 residues. CDR3 region: CASSPASSGNTIYF. The CDR3 DNA reads TGTGCCAGCAGCCCTGCTAGCTCTGGAAACACCATATATTTT.